The T cell receptor beta chain described here comes from a study of beta chain features in type 1 diabetes. Whole-study findings and limits: VDJ junctions sequenced from type 1 diabetes patients showed fewer insertions and more deletions. Among patients with Type 1 diabetes, TCRB CDR3s were moderately but significantly shorter in every one of the four CD4+ subsets.

By way of CD45RO/CCR7/CD25/CD127/CD95/CD27, the CD4+ regulatory, stem cell-like memory, central memory and naive cells were sorted. V lost 7 bases to trimming and J lost 0 bases, with 15 bases between them. Germline CDR1 is SQVTM and CDR2 is ANQGSEA. CDR3 size: 14 residues. Expressed TCRB transcripts were sequenced because the entire RNA isolate underwent reverse transcription. The table came from immunoSEQ multiplex PCR; TCRdb's copy has only in-frame clones and leaves some out. Of about 660,000 clones listed, more than 13% are singletons. Note on this clone: Its target is not known.

The sample was naive CD4+ T cells from blood. The genes are TRBV29-1 and TRBJ1-1; no clear D gene. The sequence was collected from a man in his late teens or twenties with type 1 diabetes. CDR3 bases: TGCAGCGCCTCCTTCTTAGAAATGAACACTGAAGCTTTCTTT. Its protein product is CSASFLEMNTEAFF.